There are many counts of the clone carrying this TCR beta chain. Its antigen is undetermined. Unique molecular identifiers were used in preparing the TCRbeta library. TCRdb reanalysed the PCR reads using MiXCR and keeps one entry per CDR3 protein. The repertoire consists of about 240,000 distinct CDR3 sequences, with roughly a quarter occurring once and the leading ten covering less than 3.5%. The data stem from a study of T-cell reconstitution after alpha-beta-depleted transplantation in children. Trimming cost V 0 bases and J 4 bases, with 10 bases left between them. The CDR3 is 16 amino acids. CDR1 LGHNA and CDR2 YNFKEQ come from the germline V gene. Regarding the study as a whole: Newly made T cells mostly supplied T-cell counts and diversity one year after transplant. It was surviving recipient T cells and thymic progenitors that gave some patients high TCRbeta diversity at day 60. Several hundred expanded graft clones reportedly gave rise to the alpha-beta T cells present about two months after transplant.

This sample comprised PBMCs, obtained before TCRalphabeta/CD19-depleted stem cell transplant. V and J are TRBV4-2 and TRBJ1-6; unclear D gene. This receptor was identified in a girl aged 2-10 years with Fanconi anemia, due to receive a stem cell transplant. CDR3 in DNA: TGTGCCAGCAGCCAAGACCCCGACCGATATAATTCACCCCTCCACTTT. Translation gives CASSQDPDRYNSPLHF.